The 26 T cell receptor beta chains in this list originate from one sample, sequenced in a study of metastatic and nonmetastatic thyroid tumors. Until they underwent thyroid surgery, no patient had received any treatment. With MiXCR, TCRdb called clones anew from the PCR reads. The repertoire consists of around 35,000 clones, with roughly 15% occurring once and the leading ten covering about 3.4%. Sequenced input: blood. Every receptor here comes from a female donor with papillary thyroid cancer or a benign thyroid nodule (not recorded which). Some clones in this sample may be carry-over from other donors' samples.

Of note for this clone: One base away lies a much larger clone, so this may be a sequencing read error. The CDR3 does not end in the conserved phenylalanine or tryptophan, so this is likely a read error. J is TRBJ2-7 and V is TRBV7-8; TRBD1 is a possible D gene (7 bases). V was trimmed by 4 bases and J by 2 bases, leaving 18 bases between them. The germline V gene encodes CDR1 SGHVS and CDR2 FQNEAQ. The CDR3 extends over 16 amino acids. CDR3 amino acids: CASSSNPRGAAYEQYL. CDR3 DNA: TGTGCCAGCAGCTCAAATCCCAGGGGGGCGGCCTACGAGCAGTACCTC.

The rearrangement joins TRBV4-2 to TRBJ2-2; no definite D call. With 8 bases removed from V and 1 base from J, the gap between germline ends came to 5 bases. The germline gives CDR1 LGHNA, CDR2 YNFKEQ. The CDR3 totals 12 residues. The CDR3 region has the DNA TGTGCCAGCGCGTGGAACACCGGGGAGCTGTTTTTT. Protein: CASAWNTGELFF.

Comment on this clone: This sample includes further DNA sequences coding for the same CDR3. The CDR3 DNA follows: TGTGCCAGCAGTTACTCGGGCACGGAACCAGGCTCCCAGCATTTT. Residues: CASSYSGTEPGSQHF. The rearrangement links TRBV6-2 or TRBV6-3 to TRBJ1-5; no firm D call. Deletions cut 0 bases from V and 11 bases from J, with 17 bases between. The CDR3 runs 15 residues. Germline loops: CDR1 MNHEY, CDR2 SVGEGT.

This clone was picked up a small number of times. The rearrangement joins TRBV12-3 or TRBV12-4 to TRBJ2-2; D perhaps matches TRBD1 (6 bases). V was pared by 2 bases and J by 9 bases, with 16 bases between. The CDR3 loop spans 15 amino acids. DNA for the CDR3: TGTGCCAGCAGTTTAAGGACTCAGGGGTCCTGGGAGCTGTTTTTT. It specifies CASSLRTQGSWELFF.

The chain is built from TRBV30 and TRBJ2-3, with TRBD2 identical over 7 bases. CDR3 size: 15 residues. The germline CDR1 and CDR2 sequences are GTSNPN and SVGIG (reference sequence). V shed 0 bases and J 5 bases; nucleotides not matched to a gene: 8. CDR3 in amino acids: CAWSVTPGGLDTQYF. CDR3 DNA sequence: TGTGCCTGGAGTGTCACGCCCGGGGGGTTAGATACGCAGTATTTT.

This clone was observed at least ten times. The chain uses TRBV29-1 and TRBJ2-2, with TRBD1 identical over 12 bases. Looked up from germline, CDR1 is SQVTM and CDR2 is ANQGSEA. The CDR3 contains 16 residues. Trimming took 3 bases from V and 1 from J; bases not matched to a gene: 3. The CDR3 sequence is CSVEGTGGLNTGELFF. CDR3 in DNA: TGCAGCGTTGAGGGGACAGGGGGCCTGAACACCGGGGAGCTGTTTTTT.

This clone occurred many times. J is TRBJ2-5 and V is TRBV5-1; the D gene could be TRBD1 or TRBD2 (5 bases each). The CDR3 spans 16 residues. The germline gives CDR1 SGHRS, CDR2 YFSETQ. V was shortened by 0 bases and J by 5 bases, with 17 bases between the two germline ends. Here the CDR3 reads CASSLAGRASWETQYF. The CDR3 nucleotides read TGCGCCAGCAGCTTGGCGGGGCGGGCTAGCTGGGAGACCCAGTACTTC.

This clone was detected ten times or more. The V call is TRBV6-1, the J call TRBJ2-1; 7 positions match TRBD2. V lost 8 bases, J lost 4 bases, and 14 bases stayed unmatched. Germline-derived CDR1 and CDR2 are MNHNS and SASEGT. The CDR3 covers 16 residues. This CDR3 reads CASVHEASGVYNEQFF. The CDR3 DNA sequence: TGTGCCAGCGTCCACGAGGCTAGCGGAGTTTACAATGAGCAGTTCTTC.

This clone has a count of ten or more. V and J are TRBV7-2 and TRBJ1-6; 7 bases match TRBD1. CDR1 and CDR2 (germline): SGHTA, FQGNSA. The CDR3 contains 17 residues. V was clipped by 5 bases and J by 9 bases; unmatched bases: 16. In nucleotides, the CDR3 is TGTGCCAGCAGCCCTAGGGGGGACAGAGGAGGTGGTTCACCCCTCCACTTT. It is translated as CASSPRGDRGGGSPLHF.

This clone was observed many times. CDR3 amino acids: CASSLTGRQAMRAKNIQYF. The CDR3 DNA reads TGTGCCAGCAGCTTAACGGGTAGACAGGCGATGAGGGCCAAAAACATTCAGTACTTC. This chain joins TRBV7-2 and TRBJ2-4; D is possibly TRBD1 (6 bases). The CDR3 is made up of 19 amino acids. Trimming took 2 bases from V and 1 from J, leaving 21 bases between them. From germline, CDR1 is SGHTA and CDR2 FQGNSA.

This clone occurred many times. V gene TRBV4-1 combines with J gene TRBJ2-7; D gene uncertain. V gave up 1 base and J gave up 0 bases, with 10 bases separating them. The V gene's germline CDR1 is MGHRA and CDR2 YSYEKL. The CDR3 loop spans 15 amino acids. CDR3 nucleotide sequence: TGCGCCAGCAGCCAAGTAGTCGTCCCCTCCTACGAGCAGTACTTC. Translating gives CASSQVVVPSYEQYF.

The rearrangement links TRBV4-1 to TRBJ2-7; D is unresolved. V was shortened by 1 base and J by 0 bases, with 10 bases between the two germline ends. This CDR3 region has 15 residues. CDR1 and CDR2 (germline): MGHRA, YSYEKL. DNA of the CDR3: TGCGCCAGCAGCCAAGTGCACAGCTTCTCCTACGAGCAGTACTTC. Amino acid sequence: CASSQVHSFSYEQYF.

This clone appeared many times. The rearrangement joins TRBV6-1 to TRBJ1-1; possible D gene TRBD1, 5 bases. Looked up from germline, CDR1 is MNHNS and CDR2 is SASEGT. The CDR3 sequence is 11 residues long. V lost 5 bases and J lost 7, with 8 bases in between. In nucleotides, the CDR3 is TGTGCCAGCAGTAACAGGATTGAAGCTTTCTTT. This sequence encodes CASSNRIEAFF.

This clone showed up many times. The chain has TRBV6-6 and TRBJ2-1, with D unresolved. V was clipped by 2 bases and J by 7 bases, with 3 bases between them. Germline CDR1 reads MNHNY; CDR2 reads SVGAGI (reference sequence). The CDR3 runs to 11 residues. The CDR3 region is CASSYGNEQFF. In nucleotides, the CDR3 is TGTGCCAGCAGTTACGGAAATGAGCAGTTCTTC.

This clone has a count of ten or more. The CDR3 DNA is TGTGCCAGCAGTTTATATCCAGGGGGGGAGACCCAGTACTTC. Translation: CASSLYPGGETQYF. The V and J genes are TRBV27 and TRBJ2-5; TRBD1 might be the D (7 bases). CDR3 length: 14 amino acids. Trimming shortened V by 1 base and J by 5 bases, and 11 bases separated the two germline ends. Germline CDR1 reads MNHEY; CDR2 reads SMNVEV (reference sequence).

This clone has ten or more counts. The chain has TRBV5-6 and TRBJ2-1; no definite D call. V was pared by 4 bases and J by 4 bases, with 12 bases between. The CDR3 length is 14 residues. In germline, CDR1 is SGHDT, CDR2 YYEEEE. The CDR3 here is CASSHTTGYNEQFF. CDR3 DNA: TGTGCCAGCAGCCACACGACTGGGTACAATGAGCAGTTCTTC.

Remarks on this clone: This clone may be a read error of a much larger clone one base away. The sample carries other DNA sequences with the same CDR3. The chain couples TRBV7-9 to TRBJ1-2; D not certain. Per the germline V gene, CDR1 is SEHNR and CDR2 is FQNEAQ (reference sequence). The CDR3 is made up of 14 amino acids. V shed 5 bases and J shed 4 bases, with 14 bases lying between them. The CDR3 here is CASSAETVFYGYTF. The CDR3 bases are TGTGCCAGCAGCGCCGAAACGGTTTTCTATGGCTACACCTTC.

CDR3 DNA: TGTGCCAGCAGCTCCCTGGGGGATAGCGAAATCTACAATGAGCAGTTCTTC. Protein sequence: CASSSLGDSEIYNEQFF. The gene calls are TRBV11-1 and TRBJ2-1; D is perhaps TRBD1 or TRBD2 (5 bases each). The CDR3 is 17 amino acids. Looked up from germline, CDR1 is SGHAT and CDR2 is FQDESV (reference sequence). The ends were cut back, 4 bases at V and 3 bases at J, with 19 bases in the middle.

The V gene is TRBV11-3, the J gene TRBJ2-2, with 7 bases aligning to TRBD1. The CDR3 runs to 13 residues. V was clipped by 7 bases and J by 7 bases; unmatched bases: 6. From germline, CDR1 is SGHNT and CDR2 YENEEA. The CDR3, as DNA: TGTGCCAGCATGTACAGGGGTGGCGGGGAGCTGTTTTTT. Residues: CASMYRGGGELFF.

The V and J genes are TRBV6-1 and TRBJ2-5; no definite D call. Germline V gene lookup returns CDR1 MNHNS and CDR2 SASEGT. Trimming pared 3 bases from V and 8 bases from J, leaving 19 bases between. This CDR3 comprises 15 residues. CDR3 sequence (DNA): TGTGCCAGCAGTGAGAACCCCCCGTTGCGTGATACCCAGTACTTC. It translates to CASSENPPLRDTQYF.

This clone was picked up many times. This chain uses TRBV7-2 with TRBJ1-4; D is possibly TRBD1 (5 bases). Germline V gene sequence: CDR1 SGHTA, CDR2 FQGNSA. V dropped 3 bases and J dropped 8 bases, with 13 bases sitting between them. The CDR3 has 14 residues. The DNA for the CDR3 is TGTGCCAGCAGCTTTAGGGCAGGGAAAGAAAAACTGTTTTTT. It encodes CASSFRAGKEKLFF.

This clone showed up many times. This chain connects TRBV28 to TRBJ2-1; TRBD2 matches 9 bases. This CDR3 is 13 amino acids long. Germline assignment: CDR1 MDHEN and CDR2 SYDVKM. For the CDR3, the DNA is TGTGCTAGCCAAGGGACTAGCAGGAATGAGCAGTTCTTC. It yields the protein CASQGTSRNEQFF.

Concerning this clone: The junction departs from the called germline gene at one end, perhaps through a read error. The chain joins TRBV30 to TRBJ1-2; D is unresolved. CDR1 is GTSNPN, CDR2 SVGIG, per germline (reference sequence). This CDR3 region has 13 residues. CDR3 residues: CAWSVRSEPDYTF. CDR3 DNA sequence: TGTGCATGGAGTGTACGATCAGAACCGGACTACACCTTC. The full variable domain, its missing parts supplied by reference TRBV30 and TRBJ1-2, is SQTIHQWPATLVQPVGSPLSLECTVEGTSNPNLYWYRQAAGRGLQLLFYSVGIGQISSEVPQNLSASRPQDRQFILSSKKLLLSDSGFYLCAWSVRSEPDYTFGSGTRLTVV.

This clone was seen ten or more times. The V gene is TRBV5-5, the J gene TRBJ2-3; D possibly corresponds to TRBD2 (5 bases). V was clipped by 2 bases and J by 2 bases, with 9 bases between them. CDR3 size: 14 residues. Germline V gives CDR1 SGHKS, CDR2 YYEKEE (reference sequence). CDR3 DNA: TGTGCCAGCAGCTTACAGCGGCTCACAGATACGCAGTATTTT. Translated, it gives CASSLQRLTDTQYF.

This clone appeared once. This is likely a read error, given that the CDR3 carries no conserved phenylalanine or tryptophan at its end. The CDR3 sequence is CSAGRLGRYEQFL. CDR3 DNA: TGCAGTGCGGGTCGACTAGGGCGCTATGAGCAGTTCCTC. The chain joins TRBV20-1 to TRBJ2-1, with D possibly being TRBD2 (6 bases). The germline CDR1 and CDR2 sequences are DFQATT and SNEGSKA (reference sequence). This CDR3 has 13 residues. V shed 6 bases and J shed 8 bases, with 17 bases lying between them.

In its sample, this clone was seen many times. This chain joins TRBV5-4 and TRBJ2-5; maybe TRBD2 (5 bases). The CDR3 contains 14 residues. Germline lookup yields CDR1 SGHNT and CDR2 YYREEE (reference sequence). Trimming took 0 bases from V and 5 from J, leaving 11 bases between them. The CDR3: CASSLGARGETQYF. In DNA, the CDR3 is TGTGCCAGCAGCTTGGGGGCGCGAGGGGAGACCCAGTACTTC.